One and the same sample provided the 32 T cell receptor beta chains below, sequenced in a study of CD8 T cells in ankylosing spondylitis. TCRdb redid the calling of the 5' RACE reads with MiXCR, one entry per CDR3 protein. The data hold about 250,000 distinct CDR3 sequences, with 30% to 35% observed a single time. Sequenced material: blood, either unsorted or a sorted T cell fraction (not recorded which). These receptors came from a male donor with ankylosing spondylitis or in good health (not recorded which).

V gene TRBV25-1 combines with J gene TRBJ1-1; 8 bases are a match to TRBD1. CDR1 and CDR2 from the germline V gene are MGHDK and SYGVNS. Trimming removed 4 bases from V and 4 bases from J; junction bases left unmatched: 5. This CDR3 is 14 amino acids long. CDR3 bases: TGTGCCAGCAGTGCTCTCAGGGGGCCCACTGAAGCTTTCTTT. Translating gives CASSALRGPTEAFF.

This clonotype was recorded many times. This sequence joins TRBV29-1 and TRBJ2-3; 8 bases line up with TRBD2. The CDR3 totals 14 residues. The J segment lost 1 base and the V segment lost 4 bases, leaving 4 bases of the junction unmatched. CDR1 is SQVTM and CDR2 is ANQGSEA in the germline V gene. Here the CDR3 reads CSVVRRGGTDTQYF. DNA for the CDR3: TGCAGCGTTGTTCGGCGGGGGGGCACAGATACGCAGTATTTT.

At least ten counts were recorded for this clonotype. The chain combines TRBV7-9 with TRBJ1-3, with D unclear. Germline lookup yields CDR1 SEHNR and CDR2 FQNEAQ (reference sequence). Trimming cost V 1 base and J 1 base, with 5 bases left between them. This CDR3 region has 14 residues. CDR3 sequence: CASSLVGSGNTIYF. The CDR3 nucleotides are TGTGCCAGCAGCTTAGTCGGATCTGGAAACACCATATATTTT.

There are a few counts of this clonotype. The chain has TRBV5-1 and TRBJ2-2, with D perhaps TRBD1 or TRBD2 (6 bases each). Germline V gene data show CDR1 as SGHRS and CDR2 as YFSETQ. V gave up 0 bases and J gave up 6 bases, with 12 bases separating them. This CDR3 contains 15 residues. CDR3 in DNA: TGCGCCAGCAGCTTGGTCCTGGGGGGCTCCGGGGAGCTGTTTTTT. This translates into CASSLVLGGSGELFF.

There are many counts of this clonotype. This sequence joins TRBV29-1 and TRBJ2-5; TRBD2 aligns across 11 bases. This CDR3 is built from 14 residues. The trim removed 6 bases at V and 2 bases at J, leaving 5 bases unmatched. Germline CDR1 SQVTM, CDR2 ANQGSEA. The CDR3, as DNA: TGCAGCGTCGGCCTAGCGGGGGGACAAGAGACCCAGTACTTC. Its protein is CSVGLAGGQETQYF.

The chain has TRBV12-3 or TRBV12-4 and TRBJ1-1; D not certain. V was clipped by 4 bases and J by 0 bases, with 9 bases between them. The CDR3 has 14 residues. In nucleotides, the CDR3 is TGTGCCAGCAGTTCACTATTCATGAACACTGAAGCTTTCTTT. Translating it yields CASSSLFMNTEAFF.

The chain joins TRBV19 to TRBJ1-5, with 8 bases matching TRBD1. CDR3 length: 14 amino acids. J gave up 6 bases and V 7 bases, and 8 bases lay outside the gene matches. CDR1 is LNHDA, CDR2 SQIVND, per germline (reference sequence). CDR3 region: CASTVRGLAQPQHF. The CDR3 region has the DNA TGTGCCAGTACGGTCAGGGGGCTGGCTCAGCCCCAGCATTTT.

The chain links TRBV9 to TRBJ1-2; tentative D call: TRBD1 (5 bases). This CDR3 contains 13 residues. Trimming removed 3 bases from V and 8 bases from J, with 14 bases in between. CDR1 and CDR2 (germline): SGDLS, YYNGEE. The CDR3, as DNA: TGTGCCAGCAGCGAGAGGCAGGGTCACGGCTACACCTTC. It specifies CASSERQGHGYTF.

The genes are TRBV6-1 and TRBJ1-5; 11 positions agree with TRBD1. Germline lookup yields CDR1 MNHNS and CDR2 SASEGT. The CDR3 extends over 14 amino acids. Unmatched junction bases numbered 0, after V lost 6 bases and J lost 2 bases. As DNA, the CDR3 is TGTGCCAGCAGGGGACAGGGGGGCAATCAGCCCCAGCATTTT. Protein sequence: CASRGQGGNQPQHF.

The chain's CDR3 is CSARDRRSHNEKLFF. CDR3 nucleotide sequence: TGCAGTGCTAGAGACAGACGGAGTCATAATGAAAAACTGTTTTTT. This sequence joins TRBV20-1 and TRBJ1-4; D is unresolved. The CDR3 sequence is 15 residues long. Germline CDR1 is DFQATT and CDR2 is SNEGSKA (reference sequence). Trimming removed 0 bases from V and 4 bases from J, with 12 bases in between.

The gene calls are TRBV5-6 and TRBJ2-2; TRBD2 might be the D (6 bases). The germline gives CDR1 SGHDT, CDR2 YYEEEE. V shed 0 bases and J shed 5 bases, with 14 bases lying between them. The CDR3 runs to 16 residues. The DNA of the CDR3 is TGTGCCAGCAGCTTGGGGGTGCGGGGATGGACCGGGGAGCTGTTTTTT. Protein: CASSLGVRGWTGELFF.

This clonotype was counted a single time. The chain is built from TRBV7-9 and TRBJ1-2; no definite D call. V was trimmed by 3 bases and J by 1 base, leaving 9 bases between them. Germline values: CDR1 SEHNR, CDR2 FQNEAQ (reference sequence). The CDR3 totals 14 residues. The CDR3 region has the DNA TGTGCCAGCAGCTTTAATGGCCTTAACTATGGCTACACCTTC. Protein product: CASSFNGLNYGYTF.

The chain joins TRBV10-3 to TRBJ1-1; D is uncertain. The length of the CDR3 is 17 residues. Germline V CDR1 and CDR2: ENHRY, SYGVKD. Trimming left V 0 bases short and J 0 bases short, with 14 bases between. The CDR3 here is CAISESTDTPLNTEAFF. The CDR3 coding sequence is TGTGCCATCAGTGAGTCGACTGACACACCTTTGAACACTGAAGCTTTCTTT.

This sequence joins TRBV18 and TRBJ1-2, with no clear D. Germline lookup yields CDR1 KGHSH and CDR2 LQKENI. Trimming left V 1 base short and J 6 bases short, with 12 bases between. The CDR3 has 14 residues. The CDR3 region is CASSPLVRANGYTF. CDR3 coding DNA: TGTGCCAGCTCACCACTGGTGCGGGCTAATGGCTACACCTTC.

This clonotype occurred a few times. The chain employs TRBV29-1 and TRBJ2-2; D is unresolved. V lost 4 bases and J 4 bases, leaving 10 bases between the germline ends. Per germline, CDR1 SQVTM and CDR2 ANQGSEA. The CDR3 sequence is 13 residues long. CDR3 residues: CSVALSVTGELFF. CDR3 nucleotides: TGCAGCGTTGCGCTATCGGTCACCGGGGAGCTGTTTTTT.

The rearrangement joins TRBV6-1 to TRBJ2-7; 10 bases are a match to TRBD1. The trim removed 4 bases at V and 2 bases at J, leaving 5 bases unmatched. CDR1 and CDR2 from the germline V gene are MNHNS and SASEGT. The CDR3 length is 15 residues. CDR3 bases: TGTGCCAGCAGTGTCCGGGACAGGGGTACCTACGAGCAGTACTTC. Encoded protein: CASSVRDRGTYEQYF.

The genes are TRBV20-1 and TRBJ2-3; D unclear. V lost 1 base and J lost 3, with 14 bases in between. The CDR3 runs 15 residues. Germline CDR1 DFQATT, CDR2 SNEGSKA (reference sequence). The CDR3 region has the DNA TGCAGTGCTAGAGCTCGGTTAGTCGGTACAGATACGCAGTATTTT. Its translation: CSARARLVGTDTQYF.

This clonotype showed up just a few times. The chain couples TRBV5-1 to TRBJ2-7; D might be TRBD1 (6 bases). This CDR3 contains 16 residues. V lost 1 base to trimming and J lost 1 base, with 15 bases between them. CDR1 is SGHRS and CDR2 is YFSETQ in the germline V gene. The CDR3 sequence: CASSLTGTPDSYEQYF. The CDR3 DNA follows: TGCGCCAGCAGCTTGACCGGGACACCGGATTCCTACGAGCAGTACTTC.

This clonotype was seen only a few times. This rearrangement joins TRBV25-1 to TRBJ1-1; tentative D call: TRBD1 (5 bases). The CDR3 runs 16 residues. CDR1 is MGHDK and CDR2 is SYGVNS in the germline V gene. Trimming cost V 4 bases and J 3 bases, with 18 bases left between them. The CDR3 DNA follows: TGTGCCAGCAGTGGACGGGCAGGAGGGGTTGACACTGAAGCTTTCTTT. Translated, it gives CASSGRAGGVDTEAFF. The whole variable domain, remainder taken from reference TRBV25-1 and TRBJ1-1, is EADIYQTPRYLVIGTGKKITLECSQTMGHDKMYWYQQDPGMELHLIHYSYGVNSTEKGDLSSESTVSRIRTEHFPLTLESARPSHTSQYLCASSGRAGGVDTEAFFGQGTRLTVV.

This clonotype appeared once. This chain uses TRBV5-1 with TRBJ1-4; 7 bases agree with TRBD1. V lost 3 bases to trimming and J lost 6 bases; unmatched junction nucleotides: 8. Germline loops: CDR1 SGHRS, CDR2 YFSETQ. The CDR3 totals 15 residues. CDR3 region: CASSSDGTADEKLFF. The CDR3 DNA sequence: TGCGCCAGCAGCTCAGACGGGACAGCGGATGAAAAACTGTTTTTT.

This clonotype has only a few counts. CDR3 bases: TGCGCCAGCAGTGACCTGGTTCAGTCGAACACCGGGGAGCTGTTTTTT. Translated: CASSDLVQSNTGELFF. The chain recombines TRBV10-2 with TRBJ2-2; D is unclear. Germline V gives CDR1 WSHSY, CDR2 SAAADI. V lost 3 bases, J lost 0 bases, and 11 bases lay in between. The CDR3 is made up of 16 amino acids.

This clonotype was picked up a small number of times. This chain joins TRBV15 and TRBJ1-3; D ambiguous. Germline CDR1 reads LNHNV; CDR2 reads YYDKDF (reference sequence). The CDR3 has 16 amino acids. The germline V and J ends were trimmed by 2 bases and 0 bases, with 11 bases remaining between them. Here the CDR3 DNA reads TGTGCCACCAGCAGATGGGAGGTAGACTCTGGAAACACCATATATTTT. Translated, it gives CATSRWEVDSGNTIYF.

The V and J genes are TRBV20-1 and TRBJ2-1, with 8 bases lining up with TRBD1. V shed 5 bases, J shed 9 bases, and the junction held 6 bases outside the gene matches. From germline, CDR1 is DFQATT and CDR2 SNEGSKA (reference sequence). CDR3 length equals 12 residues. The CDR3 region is CSAGRQGSEQFF. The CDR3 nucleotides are TGCAGTGCTGGGAGACAGGGGAGTGAGCAGTTCTTC.

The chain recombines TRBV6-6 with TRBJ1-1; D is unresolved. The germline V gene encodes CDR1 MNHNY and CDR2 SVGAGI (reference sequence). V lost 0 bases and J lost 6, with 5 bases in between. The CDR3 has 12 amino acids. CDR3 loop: CASSYSEPEAFF. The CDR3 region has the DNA TGTGCCAGCAGTTACTCCGAACCTGAAGCTTTCTTT.

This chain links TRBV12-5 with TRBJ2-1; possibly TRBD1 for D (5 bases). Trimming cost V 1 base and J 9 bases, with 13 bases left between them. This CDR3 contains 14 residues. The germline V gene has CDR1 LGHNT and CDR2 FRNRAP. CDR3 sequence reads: CASGLAGIWGEQFF. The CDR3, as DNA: TGTGCTAGTGGTTTGGCAGGGATCTGGGGTGAGCAGTTCTTC.

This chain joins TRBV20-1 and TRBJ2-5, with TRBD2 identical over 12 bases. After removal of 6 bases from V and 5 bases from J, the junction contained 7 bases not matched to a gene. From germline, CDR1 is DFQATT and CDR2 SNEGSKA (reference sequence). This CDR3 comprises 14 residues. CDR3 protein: CSAFLAGGPETQYF. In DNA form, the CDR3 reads TGCAGTGCGTTTCTAGCGGGGGGGCCCGAGACCCAGTACTTC.

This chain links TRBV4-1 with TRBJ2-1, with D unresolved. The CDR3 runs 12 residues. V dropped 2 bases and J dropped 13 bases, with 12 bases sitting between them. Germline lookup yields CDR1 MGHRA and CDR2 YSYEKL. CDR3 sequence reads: CASSQTQRPQFF. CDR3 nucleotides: TGCGCCAGCAGCCAAACGCAGAGGCCTCAGTTCTTC.

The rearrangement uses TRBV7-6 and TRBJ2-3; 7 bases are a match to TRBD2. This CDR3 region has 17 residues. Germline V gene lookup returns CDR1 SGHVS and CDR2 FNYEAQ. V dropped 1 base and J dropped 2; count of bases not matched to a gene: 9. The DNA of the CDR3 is TGTGCCAGCAGCTTAGGATCGTTAGCGGGTACCACAGATACGCAGTATTTT. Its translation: CASSLGSLAGTTDTQYF.

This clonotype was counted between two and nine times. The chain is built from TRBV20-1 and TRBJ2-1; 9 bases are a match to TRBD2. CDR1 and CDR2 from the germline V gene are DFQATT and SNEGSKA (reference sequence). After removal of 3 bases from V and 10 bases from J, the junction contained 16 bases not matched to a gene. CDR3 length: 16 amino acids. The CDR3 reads CSASPGGGGAYREQFF. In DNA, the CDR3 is TGCAGTGCTAGTCCCGGGGGCGGGGGGGCCTATCGGGAGCAGTTCTTC.

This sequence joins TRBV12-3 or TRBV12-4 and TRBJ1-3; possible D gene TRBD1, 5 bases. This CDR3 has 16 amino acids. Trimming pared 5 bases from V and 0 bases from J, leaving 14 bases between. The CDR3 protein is CASSPWGLDSGNTIYF. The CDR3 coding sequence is TGTGCCAGCAGTCCCTGGGGCCTCGACTCTGGAAACACCATATATTTT.

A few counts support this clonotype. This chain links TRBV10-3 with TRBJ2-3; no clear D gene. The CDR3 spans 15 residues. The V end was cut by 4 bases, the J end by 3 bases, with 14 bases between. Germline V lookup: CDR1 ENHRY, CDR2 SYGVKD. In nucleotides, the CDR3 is TGTGCCATCAGTGTCTCCCCCCAGTTGACAGATACGCAGTATTTT. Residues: CAISVSPQLTDTQYF.

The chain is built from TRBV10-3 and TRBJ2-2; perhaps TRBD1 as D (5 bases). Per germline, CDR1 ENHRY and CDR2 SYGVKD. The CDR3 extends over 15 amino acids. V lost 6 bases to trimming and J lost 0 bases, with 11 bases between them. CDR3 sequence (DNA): TGTGCCATCAGGACGGACAACACGAACACCGGGGAGCTGTTTTTT. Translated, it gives CAIRTDNTNTGELFF.